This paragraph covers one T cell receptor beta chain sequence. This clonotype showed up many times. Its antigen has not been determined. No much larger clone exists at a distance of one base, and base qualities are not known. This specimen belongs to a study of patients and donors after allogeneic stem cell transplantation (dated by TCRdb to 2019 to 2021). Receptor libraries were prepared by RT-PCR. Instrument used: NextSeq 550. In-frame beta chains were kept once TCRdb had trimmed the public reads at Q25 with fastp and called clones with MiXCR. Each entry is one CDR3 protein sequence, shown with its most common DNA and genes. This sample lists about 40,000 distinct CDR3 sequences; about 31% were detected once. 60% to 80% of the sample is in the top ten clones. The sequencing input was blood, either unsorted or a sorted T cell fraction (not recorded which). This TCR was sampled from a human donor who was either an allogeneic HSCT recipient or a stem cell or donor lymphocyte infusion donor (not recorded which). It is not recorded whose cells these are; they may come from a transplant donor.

The bases are TGTGCCAGCAGCCAAGACAGGGGAGTTGAGCAGTTCTTC. It translates to CASSQDRGVEQFF. The V gene is TRBV6-4 and the J gene is TRBJ2-1; the central 8 bases match TRBD1. The CDR3 has 13 amino acids, counting the end cysteine and phenylalanine. CDR3 DNA only is kept here, 39 bases in frame from base 1. From V the trimming removes 6 bases and from J it removes 9 bases, while the gene matches leave 7 bases of the junction unaccounted for. Via the germline V gene, CDR1 is MRHNA and CDR2 SNTAGT.